A selection of T cell receptor beta chains follows, all from one sample in a study of response to subunit inactivated influenza vaccine. One entry per CDR3 protein results from TCRdb running MiXCR on the RT-PCR reads. Of more than 150,000 distinct CDR3 sequences in the sample, about 9% were seen once. The sequences come from non-naive T cells sorted from PBMCs, collected on the day of vaccination. These receptors all come from a man aged 45-60 years who received an inactivated influenza vaccine. CDR3s include the opening cysteine and the closing phenylalanine or tryptophan. D genes are given only for firm matches. The size entry is marked missing in some rows and otherwise reads once, few, many or a size class.

>many|TRBJ2-3|17|TRBV4-3|TRBD2
TGCGCCAGCAGCCAATCACCTAGCGGGGTTAGCACAGATACGCAGTATTTT
CASSQSPSGVSTDTQYF
>many|TRBJ2-1|14|TRBV7-2|.
TGTGCCAGCAGCTTAAAAATTAGGGGCAATGAGCAGTTCTTC
CASSLKIRGNEQFF
>few|TRBJ2-3|14|TRBV6-2/TRBV6-3|TRBD1
TGTGCCAGCAACCGGGACAGGTCCACAGATACGCAGTATTTT
CASNRDRSTDTQYF
>.|TRBJ1-5|12|TRBV28|.
TGTGCCAGCAGGCGGGGAGATCAGCCCCAGCATTTT
CASRRGDQPQHF
>few|TRBJ2-7|15|TRBV11-2|TRBD2
TGTGCCAGCAGCTCCCCGCGTAGTAGCGGGAGCGTCCAGTACTTC
CASSSPRSSGSVQYF
>.|TRBJ2-7|18|TRBV12-3/TRBV12-4|TRBD1
TGTGCCAGCAGCAAACCGGGACCCGGGACAGGCCTACTGGGGGAGCAGTACTTC
CASSKPGPGTGLLGEQYF
>many|TRBJ2-1|16|TRBV5-1|TRBD2
TGCGCCAGCAGCTTGGGAGGCGGGAGGGCAACAAATGAGCAGTTCTTC
CASSLGGGRATNEQFF
>many|TRBJ2-3|16|TRBV4-3|.
TGCGCCAGCAGCCAAGGGACTGGGCCTAGCACAGATACGCAGTATTTT
CASSQGTGPSTDTQYF
>many|TRBJ2-7|14|TRBV7-2|.
TGTGCCAGCAGCCCGACGACTCTCCCCTACGAGCAGTACTTC
CASSPTTLPYEQYF
>few|TRBJ2-5|15|TRBV3-1|.
TGTGCCAGCAGCCAAGGCCCACTCCGAGGAGAGACCCAGTACTTC
CASSQGPLRGETQYF
>.|TRBJ1-1|14|TRBV10-3|TRBD1
TGTGCCATCAGTCCACAGGGGGCCGGAACTGAAGCTTTCTTT
CAISPQGAGTEAFF
>many|TRBJ2-7|14|TRBV27|.
TGTGCCAGCAGTTGGGGGAGTAGCGGCTACGAGCAGTACTTC
CASSWGSSGYEQYF
>few|TRBJ1-1|13|TRBV7-3|.
TGTGCCAGCAGCCTACAGGGTCTGACTGAAGCTTTCTTT
CASSLQGLTEAFF
>.|TRBJ1-5|15|TRBV7-2|.
TGTGCCAGCAGCTTAGGCCGGCAGGGGATCCAGCCCCAGCATTTT
CASSLGRQGIQPQHF
>many|TRBJ1-4|13|TRBV20-1|.
TGCAGTGCTAGAATGGAAACTAATGAAAAACTGTTTTTT
CSARMETNEKLFF
>few|TRBJ2-1|15|TRBV15|TRBD2
TGTGCCACCAGCAGAGATGGACTAGCGGGGAATGAGCAGTTCTTC
CATSRDGLAGNEQFF
>many|TRBJ2-1|13|TRBV12-3/TRBV12-4|.
TGTGCCAGCAGTTTTAACGAGGGGCAGGAGCAGTTCTTC
CASSFNEGQEQFF
>many|TRBJ2-1|12|TRBV29-1|TRBD1
TGCAGCGTTGTCGGGTCAGGGGGCATACAGTTCTTC
CSVVGSGGIQFF
>many|TRBJ2-5|15|TRBV6-2/TRBV6-3|TRBD2
TGTGCCAGCAGTTATCTAGCGGAAAACCAAGAGACCCAGTACTTC
CASSYLAENQETQYF
>many|TRBJ2-7|12|TRBV28|TRBD1
TGTGCCAGCAGTCCCAACAGGGGCGAGCAGTACTTC
CASSPNRGEQYF
>few|TRBJ2-2|15|TRBV20-1|TRBD1
TGCAGTGCTAGAGTTGTACAGGGGGGCGCCGGGGAGCTGTTTTTT
CSARVVQGGAGELFF
>few|TRBJ1-2|19|TRBV5-1|TRBD1
TGCGCCAGCAGCGCCCTTTACAGGGGAGGAATACAGTTTAACTATGGCTACACCTTC
CASSALYRGGIQFNYGYTF
>.|TRBJ2-1|16|TRBV5-1|TRBD2
TGCGCCAGCAGCACCGGGACTAGCGGGAGAGGAAATGAGCAGTTCTTC
CASSTGTSGRGNEQFF
>many|TRBJ2-4|18|TRBV15|.
TGTGCCACCAGCAGATCCAGACAGCGTGAAGGGCCCAAAAACATTCAGTACTTC
CATSRSRQREGPKNIQYF
>.|TRBJ2-2|15|TRBV20-1|.
TGCAGTGCCTCGGGCAGGGTAAAGAACACCGGGGAGCTGTTTTTT
CSASGRVKNTGELFF